These 23 T cell receptor beta chains came from one sample sequenced in a study of a mutant IDH1 vaccine in newly diagnosed glioma. Time point: week 47, end of study. Topical imiquimod accompanied each vaccine dose, which consisted of 300 ug of mutant IDH1 20-mer peptide. TCRdb's copy holds only in-frame clones and misses some; the assay was immunoSEQ multiplex PCR. Among around 94,000 clones listed, around 92% were seen once. Which antigens these TCRs recognize remains unknown. The sample was PBMCs, taken from a glioma patient whose treatment included an IDH1 peptide vaccine. The receptors here all came from a woman aged 50 to 60 with glioma.

V and J are TRBV30 and TRBJ2-5; TRBD2 matches at 11 bases. This CDR3 contains 13 residues. J was trimmed by 5 bases and V by 2 bases; bases with no gene match: 1. Germline lookup yields CDR1 GTSNPN and CDR2 SVGIG (reference sequence). The CDR3 bases are TGTGCCTGGAGTCGGACTAGCGGGGAGACCCAGTACTTC. Translation: CAWSRTSGETQYF.

The chain employs TRBV25-1 and TRBJ1-1; D is undetermined. Germline V gene lookup returns CDR1 MGHDK and CDR2 SYGVNS. V lost 1 base, J lost 0 bases, and 12 bases lay in between. The CDR3 contains 16 residues. The CDR3 DNA is TGTGCCAGCAGTGAATTGAGCAGCTCCATGAACACTGAAGCTTTCTTT. Protein: CASSELSSSMNTEAFF.

CDR3 nucleotide sequence: TGTGCCAGCAGCCGAGTTGGGGGGGCGACTAACTATGGCTACACCTTC. Translating gives CASSRVGGATNYGYTF. The rearrangement links TRBV5-4 to TRBJ1-2; TRBD1 is a possible D gene (6 bases). Germline values: CDR1 SGHNT, CDR2 YYREEE (reference sequence). This CDR3 has 16 amino acids. The germline V and J ends were trimmed by 4 bases and 0 bases, with 16 bases remaining between them.

The chain couples TRBV6-5 to TRBJ1-6; D ambiguous. V lost 0 bases and J 2 bases, leaving 2 bases between the germline ends. The CDR3 consists of 14 residues. Looked up from germline, CDR1 is MNHEY and CDR2 is SVGAGI. The CDR3 region is CASSYSAYNSPLHF. For the CDR3, the DNA is TGTGCCAGCAGTTACTCGGCCTATAATTCACCCCTCCACTTT.

The chain is built from TRBV10-3 and TRBJ2-3, with D tentatively TRBD2 (6 bases). This CDR3 has 17 amino acids. V gave up 2 bases and J gave up 1 base, with 16 bases separating them. CDR1 is ENHRY and CDR2 is SYGVKD in the germline V gene. The CDR3 coding sequence is TGTGCCATCAGTGAGCGGGGAACCACGGGGGGCACAGATACGCAGTATTTT. This encodes CAISERGTTGGTDTQYF.

The rearrangement joins TRBV10-3 to TRBJ2-1, with D tentatively TRBD1 or TRBD2 (6 bases each). The CDR3 runs 15 residues. Between the trimmed V and J ends, which lost 1 base and 7 bases, there was a span of 14 bases. CDR1 and CDR2 (germline): ENHRY, SYGVKD. This CDR3 is CAISELGGEENEQFF. DNA of the CDR3: TGTGCCATCAGTGAGTTGGGGGGCGAGGAAAATGAGCAGTTCTTC.

This chain links TRBV18 with TRBJ2-1, with 12 bases that match TRBD2. J gave up 3 bases and V 3 bases, and 0 bases lay outside the gene matches. CDR1 and CDR2 from the germline V gene are KGHSH and LQKENI. The length of the CDR3 is 15 residues. CDR3 protein: CASSPTSGSYNEQFF. The CDR3 DNA follows: TGTGCCAGCTCACCGACTAGCGGGAGCTACAATGAGCAGTTCTTC.

V and J are TRBV20-1 and TRBJ2-7, with no clear D. CDR3 length: 11 residues. Germline assignment: CDR1 DFQATT and CDR2 SNEGSKA (reference sequence). V was trimmed by 0 bases and J by 2 bases, leaving 2 bases between them. The CDR3 reads CSARDPYEQYF. The CDR3, as DNA: TGCAGTGCTAGAGATCCCTACGAGCAGTACTTC.

The rearrangement uses TRBV10-3 and TRBJ1-1, with D possibly matching TRBD1 (6 bases). In germline, CDR1 is ENHRY, CDR2 SYGVKD. V lost 11 bases and J lost 1, with 14 bases in between. The CDR3 sequence is 13 residues long. DNA of the CDR3: TGTGCCTCATGGGGGGGCAGGAACACTGAAGCTTTCTTT. The encoded protein is CASWGGRNTEAFF.

The chain joins TRBV10-3 to TRBJ1-2; no firm D call. The CDR3 has 13 residues. Per germline, CDR1 ENHRY and CDR2 SYGVKD. V gave up 4 bases and J gave up 8 bases, with 14 bases separating them. CDR3 sequence (DNA): TGTGCCATCAGTGCGACCGGCGATTGGGGCTACACCTTC. Its protein is CAISATGDWGYTF.

The chain links TRBV6-6 to TRBJ1-2; TRBD1 might be the D (6 bases). V was cut by 7 bases and J by 4 bases, with 19 bases left in between. This CDR3 region has 15 residues. Per the germline V gene, CDR1 is MNHNY and CDR2 is SVGAGI (reference sequence). The DNA of the CDR3 is TGTGCCAGCACCAAAATCCAGGACAGTTTCTATGGCTACACCTTC. Residues: CASTKIQDSFYGYTF.

The V and J genes are TRBV4-1 and TRBJ2-7, with D perhaps matching TRBD1 (5 bases). V shed 0 bases and J shed 5 bases, with 20 bases lying between them. CDR1 is MGHRA, CDR2 YSYEKL, per germline. The CDR3 consists of 17 residues. The CDR3 bases are TGCGCCAGCAGCCAAGATGTAAAGACAGAGACTGGTCACGAGCAGTACTTC. Translating gives CASSQDVKTETGHEQYF.

A single count supports this clone. The chain employs TRBV5-1 and TRBJ2-7; unclear D gene. The CDR3 contains 13 residues. V was cut by 0 bases and J by 0 bases, with 4 bases left in between. Germline V lookup: CDR1 SGHRS, CDR2 YFSETQ. The CDR3 DNA sequence: TGCGCCAGCAGCTTGGACGTCTCCTACGAGCAGTACTTC. Protein product: CASSLDVSYEQYF.

The genes are TRBV12-5 and TRBJ2-5, with D perhaps TRBD2 (6 bases). The CDR3 has 12 residues. Germline CDR1 LGHNT, CDR2 FRNRAP. Trimming shortened V by 4 bases and J by 5 bases, and 8 bases separated the two germline ends. The CDR3 loop reads CASGSAGETQYF. The CDR3 DNA sequence: TGTGCTAGTGGTTCGGCGGGGGAGACCCAGTACTTC.

V usage is TRBV27 and J usage is TRBJ2-7; D might be TRBD2 (5 bases). CDR1 is MNHEY, CDR2 SMNVEV, per germline (reference sequence). The V end was cut by 2 bases, the J end by 3 bases, with 11 bases between. The CDR3 has 14 amino acids. CDR3 in DNA: TGTGCCAGCAGTTTAGGGCGGAGCGGCTACGAGCAGTACTTC. Translation: CASSLGRSGYEQYF.

The rearrangement joins TRBV6-1 to TRBJ2-7; 8 bases fit TRBD1. Germline lookup yields CDR1 MNHNS and CDR2 SASEGT. The CDR3 is 16 amino acids. J lost 0 bases, V lost 4 bases, and 8 bases had no gene match. For the CDR3, the DNA is TGTGCCAGCAGTGGGGGGACAGGCGTAAGCTCCTACGAGCAGTACTTC. This translates into CASSGGTGVSSYEQYF.

This clone was recorded only once. The chain recombines TRBV6-1 with TRBJ1-4, with 9 bases aligning to TRBD1. J was trimmed by 1 base and V by 6 bases; bases with no gene match: 3. CDR3 length equals 15 residues. Per germline, CDR1 MNHNS and CDR2 SASEGT. As DNA, the CDR3 is TGTGCCAGCAGGAGGGACAGGGTAACTAATGAAAAACTGTTTTTT. Protein product: CASRRDRVTNEKLFF.

The gene calls are TRBV2 and TRBJ2-1; 10 nucleotides agree with TRBD2. From germline, CDR1 is SNHLY and CDR2 FYNNEI. V shed 4 bases, J shed 8 bases, and the junction held 8 bases outside the gene matches. CDR3 length equals 15 residues. CDR3 sequence: CASSVLAGALDEQFF. CDR3 bases: TGTGCCAGCAGTGTTCTAGCGGGAGCATTGGATGAGCAGTTCTTC.

The V call is TRBV28, the J call TRBJ2-2, with TRBD1 as a possible D gene (5 bases). CDR1 is MDHEN, CDR2 SYDVKM, per germline. With 5 bases removed from V and 3 bases from J, the gap between germline ends came to 10 bases. CDR3 length: 14 amino acids. The CDR3 nucleotides read TGTGCCAGCAGTCTCCAGGGCGACACCGGGGAGCTGTTTTTT. It is translated as CASSLQGDTGELFF.

V and J are TRBV19 and TRBJ1-2, with 8 bases lining up with TRBD1. The germline CDR1 and CDR2 sequences are LNHDA and SQIVND (reference sequence). The ends lost 2 bases at V and 4 bases at J; junction bases unmatched: 3. The CDR3 covers 14 residues. This CDR3 is CASSIQGAGYGYTF. In nucleotides, the CDR3 is TGTGCCAGTAGTATACAGGGGGCCGGCTATGGCTACACCTTC.

J is TRBJ1-3 and V is TRBV6-1; the D is unclear. There are 15 residues in the CDR3. The ends were cut back, 1 base at V and 0 bases at J, with 7 bases in the middle. Germline lookup yields CDR1 MNHNS and CDR2 SASEGT. The CDR3 DNA reads TGTGCCAGCAGTGAAGGGGGTACCTCTGGAAACACCATATATTTT. This codes for CASSEGGTSGNTIYF.

The chain couples TRBV5-1 to TRBJ2-1; unclear D gene. From germline, CDR1 is SGHRS and CDR2 YFSETQ. The CDR3 is 13 amino acids. V shed 0 bases and J shed 9 bases, with 10 bases lying between them. The CDR3 loop reads CASSLAVAREQFF. The CDR3 DNA reads TGCGCCAGCAGCTTGGCAGTAGCCCGTGAGCAGTTCTTC.

The chain has TRBV10-2 and TRBJ2-5, with unresolved D. The germline gives CDR1 WSHSY, CDR2 SAAADI. V dropped 4 bases and J dropped 7 bases, with 7 bases sitting between them. The CDR3 is 11 amino acids. The CDR3 sequence is CASSGHGTQYF. The CDR3 DNA reads as TGCGCCAGCAGTGGCCATGGGACCCAGTACTTC.